This TCR beta chain was obtained from a study of T cell responses to AZD1222 COVID-19 vaccine. This clone showed up just once. No antigen is known for it. Whole-study findings and limits: Vaccine-associated CD4 TCRs spanned spike, dominant at 160-218 and 743-854. Donors, mostly white British, included more females; clonal diversity was possibly underestimated. Just a handful of AZD1222 recipients tested seropositive at baseline.

V was clipped by 0 bases and J by 3 bases, with 12 bases between them. Germline CDR1 SGHDN, CDR2 FVKESK. CDR3 length: 16 amino acids. The table came from immunoSEQ multiplex PCR; TCRdb's copy has only in-frame clones and leaves some out. Of roughly 110,000 clones in the sample, around 90% were seen once. This specimen consisted of peripheral blood, obtained 28 days after the second AZD1222 dose. This TCR derives from an adult who received the AZD1222 COVID-19 vaccine. The chain links TRBV14 to TRBJ1-3; D not certain. The CDR3 is CASSQERHTRGNTIYF. CDR3 sequence (DNA): TGTGCCAGCAGCCAAGAACGGCATACCCGTGGAAACACCATATATTTT.